These T cell receptor beta chains were read from a single sample in a study of T cells in Graves' hyperthyroidism and ophthalmopathy. Using its own MiXCR run on the multiplex PCR reads, TCRdb lists one record per CDR3 protein. In the table there are 300,000 to 450,000 distinct CDR3 sequences, approximately 13% of which are singletons. Sample: blood. All receptors come from a man aged 30 to 45 with Graves' hyperthyroidism that later progressed to Graves' ophthalmopathy. Both conserved end residues are part of each CDR3. The D gene is left open where the match is weak. Clone size is not always given. Where it is, it says once, few, many or a class for expanded clones.

length	size	D	V	J	DNA	CDR3
13	many	TRBD2	TRBV20-1	TRBJ2-5	TGCAGTGCCCCCCCCGGGGGGGAAGAGACCCAGTACTTC	CSAPPGGEETQYF
17	many	.	TRBV11-2	TRBJ2-5	TGTGCCAGCAGCTTAGCCCAGCCCCAGGAAACACAAGTGACCCAGTACTTC	CASSLAQPQETQVTQYF
15	many	TRBD1	TRBV5-5	TRBJ1-6	TGTGCCAGCAGCGCCGGAGGGACAGCGAATTCACCCCTCCACTTT	CASSAGGTANSPLHF
12	many	.	TRBV20-1	TRBJ1-3	TGCAGTGCTAGTGCGGGAGGAAACACCATATATTTT	CSASAGGNTIYF
14	many	TRBD1	TRBV12-5	TRBJ2-7	TGTGCTAGTGGTTACGGGACAGGTATCTACGAGCAGTACTTC	CASGYGTGIYEQYF
16	few	TRBD1	TRBV6-1	TRBJ1-2	TGTGCCAGCAGTCCCGCTAGCCCTACGGACAGGGGTGGCTACACCTTC	CASSPASPTDRGGYTF
17	many	TRBD2	TRBV5-1	TRBJ2-3	TGCGCCAGCAGCTTTTACCAGACTAGCAGGAGCACAGATACGCAGTATTTT	CASSFYQTSRSTDTQYF
14	.	TRBD2	TRBV5-1	TRBJ2-3	TGCGCCAGCAGGGAGCGGGGGGGCTCAGATACGCAGTATTTT	CASRERGGSDTQYF
15	.	.	TRBV6-1	TRBJ1-4	TGTGCCAGCAGAGTCGCCGGGACGGCTAATGAAAAACTGTTTTTT	CASRVAGTANEKLFF
13	many	.	TRBV28	TRBJ1-5	TGTGCCAGCAGTCCCCAATGGGGTCAGCCCCAGCATTTT	CASSPQWGQPQHF
12	.	.	TRBV10-3	TRBJ2-1	TGTGCCATCAACACCGAATACAATGAGCAGTTCTTC	CAINTEYNEQFF
16	many	TRBD2	TRBV7-9	TRBJ2-3	TGTGCCAGCAGCCGAGTTCGGGGGACTAGCGGGGATACGCAGTATTTT	CASSRVRGTSGDTQYF
14	many	TRBD1	TRBV7-9	TRBJ1-1	TGTGCCAGCAGCTACGGACAGGGGGACACTGAAGCTTTCTTT	CASSYGQGDTEAFF
16	many	.	TRBV27	TRBJ2-7	TGTGCCAGCAGTTTAAGGCGACCCGCCTCCTCCTACGAGCAGTACTTC	CASSLRRPASSYEQYF
16	many	.	TRBV12-5	TRBJ1-5	TGTGCTAGTGGGGTCGTCCCGCCCTATAGCAATCAGCCCCAGCATTTT	CASGVVPPYSNQPQHF
17	many	.	TRBV7-2	TRBJ2-3	TGTGCCAGCAGCCGCCAGGTCAGGGGCGCCCCAAAAGATACGCAGTATTTT	CASSRQVRGAPKDTQYF
13	many	TRBD2	TRBV2	TRBJ2-5	TGTGCCAGCACCGGACTAGCGGGGGAGACCCAGTACTTC	CASTGLAGETQYF
16	few	TRBD1	TRBV11-2	TRBJ2-3	TGTGCCAGCAGCTTGCTACAGGGGGGCCTTCAAAATACGCAGTATTTT	CASSLLQGGLQNTQYF
12	few	.	TRBV27	TRBJ1-5	TGTGCCAGCAGTGACTTTAATCAGCCCCAGCATTTT	CASSDFNQPQHF
14	few	.	TRBV29-1	TRBJ1-4	TGCAGCGTTGATCGGGAGCCAACTAATGAAAAACTGTTTTTT	CSVDREPTNEKLFF
13	.	.	TRBV12-3/TRBV12-4	TRBJ2-5	TGTGCCAGCAGTTTCAGTGGAAAAGAGACCCAGTACTTC	CASSFSGKETQYF
15	.	.	TRBV28	TRBJ2-1	TGTGCCAGCAGTTCCCCAGAGGGGTCCTACAATGAGCAGTTCTTC	CASSSPEGSYNEQFF
18	many	TRBD2	TRBV15	TRBJ2-1	TGTGCCACCAGCGGGCGGACTAGCGGGGGGGAGCCCTACAATGAGCAGTTCTTC	CATSGRTSGGEPYNEQFF
16	many	TRBD1	TRBV5-1	TRBJ2-1	TGCGCCAGCAGCTTAGAGGGACAGGCTACCTACAATGAGCAGTTCTTC	CASSLEGQATYNEQFF
14	few	.	TRBV19	TRBJ1-4	TGTGCCAGCTCACCCGGGGGGCCTAATGAAAAACTGTTTTTT	CASSPGGPNEKLFF
14	many	.	TRBV7-2	TRBJ2-7	TGTGCCAGCAGCCCATGGGGAGGAAGGAACGAGCAGTACTTC	CASSPWGGRNEQYF
11	.	.	TRBV15	TRBJ2-1	TGTGCCACCAGCGAAAGGGATGAGCAGTTCTTC	CATSERDEQFF
16	few	.	TRBV7-8	TRBJ1-1	TGTGCCAGCAGTCGCGGGCCCCTCCAGGGTGGAACTGAAGCTTTCTTT	CASSRGPLQGGTEAFF
16	few	.	TRBV20-1	TRBJ1-6	TGCAGTGCTAGAGGACACTTTAGCTCCTATAATTCACCCCTCCACTTT	CSARGHFSSYNSPLHF
15	.	TRBD2	TRBV19	TRBJ2-1	TGTGCCAGTAGAGAACACTCTAGCGGTTACAATGAGCAGTTCTTC	CASREHSSGYNEQFF
14	few	.	TRBV20-1	TRBJ2-5	TGCAGTGCTCACACCCTGACATACCGGGAGACCCAGTACTTC	CSAHTLTYRETQYF
13	many	.	TRBV6-1	TRBJ2-7	TGTGCCAGCAGTAGGAAGGACTCCTACGAGCAGTACTTC	CASSRKDSYEQYF
14	many	TRBD1	TRBV5-1	TRBJ1-1	TGCGCCAGCAGCCGGTTTGACAGGGACACTGAAGCTTTCTTT	CASSRFDRDTEAFF
16	few	TRBD1	TRBV12-3/TRBV12-4	TRBJ2-2	TGTGCCAGCAGCCCACCGACAGGGCGGAACACCGGGGAGCTGTTTTTT	CASSPPTGRNTGELFF
17	few	.	TRBV28	TRBJ1-6	TGTGCCAGCAGTCCCCCCACCTTGAGCTCCTATAATTCACCCCTCCACTTT	CASSPPTLSSYNSPLHF
14	many	TRBD1	TRBV12-3/TRBV12-4	TRBJ1-1	TGTGCCAGCAGTCCGGGACAGGTGAACACTGAAGCTTTCTTT	CASSPGQVNTEAFF
17	many	TRBD1	TRBV2	TRBJ2-2	TGTGCCAGCGGAACCCGACAGGGGGCTGTAAACACCGGGGAGCTGTTTTTT	CASGTRQGAVNTGELFF
12	many	.	TRBV2	TRBJ2-5	TGTGCCTCAAGGGCCAACGGGGAGACCCAGTACTTC	CASRANGETQYF
15	few	TRBD1	TRBV19	TRBJ2-5	TGTGCCAGTAGTTCCCCCGGGACAGGGGGAAAGACCCAGTACTTC	CASSSPGTGGKTQYF
15	many	TRBD1	TRBV20-1	TRBJ2-2	TGCAGTGCTAGACCGGGACAGGGGAACACCGGGGAGCTGTTTTTT	CSARPGQGNTGELFF
14	.	.	TRBV29-1	TRBJ2-7	TGCAGCGTTGTTGAGGTCTGGCAGGGGCGCGAGCAGTACTTC	CSVVEVWQGREQYF
16	many	.	TRBV12-3/TRBV12-4	TRBJ2-1	TGTGCCAGCAGTTTAGCCCTGGGGGACTGGTTTCATGAGCAGTTCTTC	CASSLALGDWFHEQFF
17	many	TRBD2	TRBV28	TRBJ2-1	TGTGCCAGCAGACTACCCAGACTAGCGGGGGGCAAGGATGAGCAGTTCTTC	CASRLPRLAGGKDEQFF
14	few	.	TRBV20-1	TRBJ1-1	TGCAGTGCTAGGGACGGTAACATGAACACTGAAGCTTTCTTT	CSARDGNMNTEAFF
16	.	.	TRBV27	TRBJ2-1	TGTGCCAGCAGTTTATCGGCCGGGAGCTCCTACAATGAGCAGTTCTTC	CASSLSAGSSYNEQFF
14	few	TRBD1	TRBV19	TRBJ1-2	TGTGCCAGTAGAGAACAACAGGGGGCGTATGGCTACACCTTC	CASREQQGAYGYTF
16	.	.	TRBV20-1	TRBJ2-2	TGCAGTGCTAGGGCCCCGGGTGGCCGGAACACCGGGGAGCTGTTTTTT	CSARAPGGRNTGELFF
14	few	.	TRBV5-5	TRBJ1-1	TGTGCCAGCAGTCGACACGGGGCTAACACTGAAGCTTTCTTT	CASSRHGANTEAFF
17	many	.	TRBV2	TRBJ2-3	TGTGCCAGCAGTGTTCTCTCGGCAGCCGCTAGCACAGATACGCAGTATTTT	CASSVLSAAASTDTQYF
13	many	.	TRBV12-3/TRBV12-4	TRBJ1-5	TGTGCCAGCAGCTTAGGCAGAAATCAGCCCCAGCATTTT	CASSLGRNQPQHF
15	.	TRBD1	TRBV5-6	TRBJ1-3	TGTGCCAGCAGCATCCAGGGGGCCTCTGGAAACACCATATATTTT	CASSIQGASGNTIYF
15	many	.	TRBV12-3/TRBV12-4	TRBJ1-6	TGTGCCAGCAGACAGATGAGCTCCTATAATTCACCCCTCCACTTT	CASRQMSSYNSPLHF
12	many	.	TRBV2	TRBJ2-5	TGTGCCAGCCGGGGTCAGACAGAGACCCAGTACTTC	CASRGQTETQYF